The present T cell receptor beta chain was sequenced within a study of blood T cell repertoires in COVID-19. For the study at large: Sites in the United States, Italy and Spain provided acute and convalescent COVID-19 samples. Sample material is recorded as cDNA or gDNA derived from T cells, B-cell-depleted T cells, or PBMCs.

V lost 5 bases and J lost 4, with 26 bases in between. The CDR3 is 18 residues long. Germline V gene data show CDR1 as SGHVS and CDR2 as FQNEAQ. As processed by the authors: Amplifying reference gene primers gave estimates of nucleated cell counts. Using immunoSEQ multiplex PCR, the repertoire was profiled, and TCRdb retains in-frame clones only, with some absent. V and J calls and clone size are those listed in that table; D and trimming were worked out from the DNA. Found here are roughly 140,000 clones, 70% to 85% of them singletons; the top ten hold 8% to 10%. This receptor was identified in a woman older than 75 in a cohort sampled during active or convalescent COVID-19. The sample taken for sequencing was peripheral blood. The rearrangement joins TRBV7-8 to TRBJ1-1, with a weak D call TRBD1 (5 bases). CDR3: CASSNRFGGPESGTEAFF. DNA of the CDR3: TGTGCCAGCAGCAACCGCTTCGGGGGACCAGAGTCTGGCACTGAAGCTTTCTTT.